The 14 T cell receptor beta chains below were found in one sample sequenced in a study of shared clonotypes between healthy human individuals. Profiling relied on immunoSEQ multiplex PCR, and the TCRdb table lists in-frame clones only, not all of them. Of approximately 320,000 clones listed, less than 85% are singletons. The source material was memory CD4+ T cells sorted from blood. Documented subset: CD45RA-negative fraction. Receptor source: a man aged 30 to 39 in good health.

The chain links TRBV2 to TRBJ2-3, with 7 bases aligning to TRBD2. CDR1 and CDR2 from the germline V gene are SNHLY and FYNNEI. Trimming cost V 7 bases and J 2 bases; bases outside gene matches: 12. This CDR3 region has 16 residues. This CDR3 reads CASKRWAGDNTDTQYF. The DNA for the CDR3 is TGTGCCAGCAAAAGGTGGGCGGGAGACAACACAGATACGCAGTATTTT.

The rearrangement uses TRBV19 and TRBJ1-5; D is unclear. This CDR3 has 14 residues. Trimming took off 4 bases at V and 2 bases at J, with 9 bases between the two ends. The V gene's germline CDR1 is LNHDA and CDR2 SQIVND (reference sequence). CDR3 sequence reads: CASSTGEGNQPQHF. Here the CDR3 DNA reads TGTGCCAGTAGTACCGGAGAGGGCAATCAGCCCCAGCATTTT.

The genes are TRBV27 and TRBJ1-5; possibly TRBD1 for D (5 bases). Trimming stripped 5 bases from V and 7 bases from J, with 12 bases between. The CDR3 loop spans 13 amino acids. Germline-derived CDR1 and CDR2 are MNHEY and SMNVEV (reference sequence). This chain's CDR3 is CASSLQAEQPQHF. In nucleotides, the CDR3 is TGTGCCAGCAGTCTACAGGCTGAGCAGCCCCAGCATTTT.

The rearrangement joins TRBV2 to TRBJ2-2, with TRBD1 as a possible D gene (5 bases). Germline V gene data show CDR1 as SNHLY and CDR2 as FYNNEI. Trimming pared 5 bases from V and 7 bases from J, leaving 11 bases between. CDR3 length: 13 residues. The CDR3 coding sequence is TGTGCCAGCAGTCCCCAGGGTCACGGGGAGCTGTTTTTT. Translating gives CASSPQGHGELFF.

The rearrangement links TRBV6-1 to TRBJ1-1; D is perhaps TRBD1 (6 bases). The length of the CDR3 is 16 residues. Trimming stripped 5 bases from V and 5 bases from J, with 21 bases between. Germline V gives CDR1 MNHNS, CDR2 SASEGT. The CDR3 nucleotides read TGTGCCAGCAGTAAAGGTACAGGGAATAGGATAACTGAAGCTTTCTTT. Translating gives CASSKGTGNRITEAFF.

The gene calls are TRBV29-1 and TRBJ2-7, with TRBD2 matching over 12 bases. Germline V gives CDR1 SQVTM, CDR2 ANQGSEA. The V gene end was trimmed by 6 bases and the J gene end by 2 bases; junction bases not matched to a gene: 17. The CDR3 extends over 18 amino acids. The DNA of the CDR3 is TGCAGCGTCCCCAAACCCGGAAACCTAGCGGGGGGGGCCTACGAGCAGTACTTC. Its protein product is CSVPKPGNLAGGAYEQYF.

V gene TRBV28 combines with J gene TRBJ1-4; a weak D match, TRBD1 (6 bases). V was pared by 4 bases and J by 8 bases, with 14 bases between. The CDR3 length is 14 residues. Germline CDR1 reads MDHEN; CDR2 reads SYDVKM. CDR3 amino acids: CASSSQGLREKLFF. Here the CDR3 DNA reads TGTGCCAGCAGTTCACAGGGTTTAAGGGAAAAACTGTTTTTT.

CDR3 in amino acids: CSVVGQGAAGYTF. For the CDR3, the DNA is TGCAGCGTTGTCGGGCAGGGGGCCGCTGGCTACACCTTC. The chain uses TRBV29-1 and TRBJ1-2; 8 nucleotides match TRBD1. Trimming cost V 4 bases and J 7 bases; bases outside gene matches: 8. The CDR3 consists of 13 residues. Germline V gene lookup returns CDR1 SQVTM and CDR2 ANQGSEA.

The genes are TRBV4-3 and TRBJ2-1; 9 bases match TRBD1. This CDR3 comprises 16 residues. Unmatched junction bases numbered 5, after V lost 3 bases and J lost 2 bases. Germline V gene sequence: CDR1 LGHNA, CDR2 YSLEER. CDR3 in amino acids: CASSQTGGNTYNEQFF. DNA of the CDR3: TGCGCCAGCAGCCAGACAGGGGGGAACACCTACAATGAGCAGTTCTTC.

About this clone itself: The junction and the germline gene differ at one end; a read error may be behind it. The rearrangement uses TRBV27 and TRBJ2-1, with 9 bases matching TRBD1. Germline values: CDR1 MNHEY, CDR2 SMNVEV (reference sequence). CDR3 length: 15 residues. CDR3 region: CASNLPGQGHNEQFF. CDR3 DNA sequence: TGTGCCAGCAATTTACCGGGACAGGGTCACAATGAGCAGTTCTTC.

This clone has only one observation. The chain employs TRBV4-1 and TRBJ2-7; D uncertain. This CDR3 comprises 17 residues. Germline V gives CDR1 MGHRA, CDR2 YSYEKL. The V end lost 1 base, the J end lost 2 bases, and 18 bases lay between the germline ends. The CDR3 loop is CASSQGSGLISPYEQYF. The CDR3, as DNA: TGCGCCAGCAGCCAAGGCAGTGGGTTGATATCCCCCTACGAGCAGTACTTC.

V and J are TRBV6-1 and TRBJ1-2; 11 positions agree with TRBD1. Looked up from germline, CDR1 is MNHNS and CDR2 is SASEGT. With 7 bases clipped from V and 1 base from J, the junction kept 5 bases outside the gene matches. The CDR3 has 15 amino acids. The CDR3 sequence is CASTPGQGGNYGYTF. CDR3 coding DNA: TGTGCCAGCACCCCGGGACAGGGGGGTAACTATGGCTACACCTTC.

This clone was seen a handful of times. The V gene is TRBV7-9, the J gene TRBJ2-2, with D uncertain. In germline, CDR1 is SEHNR, CDR2 FQNEAQ (reference sequence). V dropped 4 bases and J dropped 4 bases, with 4 bases sitting between them. The CDR3 sequence is 12 residues long. CDR3 residues: CASSSITGELFF. CDR3 nucleotide sequence: TGTGCCAGCAGCTCAATCACCGGGGAGCTGTTTTTT. Combining the CDR3 with reference TRBV7-9 and TRBJ2-2 gives the whole variable domain DTGVSQNPRHKITKRGQNVTFRCDPISEHNRLYWYRQTLGQGPEFLTYFQNEAQLEKSRLLSDRFSAERPKGSFSTLEIQRTEQGDSAMYLCASSSITGELFFGEGSRLTVL.

The chain is built from TRBV10-1 and TRBJ2-1; 8 positions match TRBD1. The V gene end was trimmed by 0 bases and the J gene end by 7 bases; junction bases not matched to a gene: 5. Germline V CDR1 and CDR2: WNHNN, SYGVQD (reference sequence). This CDR3 contains 15 residues. CDR3 bases: TGCGCCAGCAGTGAGTCGAGGGGACAGGATAATGAGCAGTTCTTC. Protein: CASSESRGQDNEQFF.